The 14 T cell receptor beta chains listed next were all sequenced from one sample in a study of regulatory T cells in long-lasting Graves disease. Stated time point: newly diagnosed GD, antithyroid drugs for less than 3 months. The TCR library was made from RNA that had been extracted from PBMCs in TRIzol. Arm-PCR of CDR3 regions and iRepertoire HTBI primers were used to build TCR beta libraries. One entry per CDR3 protein results from TCRdb running MiXCR on the multiplex PCR reads. Of 550,000 to 650,000 distinct CDR3 sequences in the sample, 16% were seen once. The sample was also linked to a second study, of T cells in Graves' hyperthyroidism and ophthalmopathy.

This specimen was peripheral blood mononuclear cells (PBMCs), taken at new diagnosis, from a patient treated with antithyroid drugs. The receptors originated from a man younger than 30 with Graves disease.

Ten or more counts support this clonotype. V is TRBV30 and J is TRBJ1-2; 7 bases are shared with TRBD1. J gave up 4 bases and V 1 base, and 6 bases lay outside the gene matches. This CDR3 has 14 residues. The germline gives CDR1 GTSNPN, CDR2 SVGIG (reference sequence). The CDR3 coding sequence is TGTGCCTGGAGTGCCACAGGGGTGGGCTATGGCTACACCTTC. Protein product: CAWSATGVGYGYTF.

This clonotype was observed a handful of times. The gene calls are TRBV3-1 and TRBJ2-3, with 8 bases aligning to TRBD2. Losses at the gene ends were 3 bases for V and 2 bases for J; bases not matched to a gene: 19. The germline CDR1 and CDR2 sequences are LGHDT and YNNKEL (reference sequence). The CDR3 covers 20 residues. The CDR3 is CASSHKGGIIAGPNTDTQYF. As DNA, the CDR3 is TGTGCCAGCAGCCATAAAGGTGGGATTATAGCGGGGCCTAACACAGATACGCAGTATTTT.

The chain recombines TRBV2 with TRBJ1-6; TRBD1 matches at 10 bases. Trimming removed 5 bases from V and 9 bases from J; junction bases left unmatched: 4. This CDR3 is 14 amino acids long. Germline V gene lookup returns CDR1 SNHLY and CDR2 FYNNEI. The DNA for the CDR3 is TGTGCCAGCAGTTCGACAGGGGGCATTTCACCCCTCCACTTT. Its translation is CASSSTGGISPLHF.

This clonotype was observed at least ten times. The chain combines TRBV24-1 with TRBJ2-1, with D possibly TRBD1 on 6 matching bases. Trimming removed 2 bases at V and 7 bases at J, with 14 bases between. This CDR3 has 15 residues. From germline, CDR1 is KGHDR and CDR2 SFDVKD. For the CDR3, the DNA is TGTGCCACCAGTGATTCCCCCCAAGGGGGTAATGAGCAGTTCTTC. As protein: CATSDSPQGGNEQFF.

This clonotype was counted ten times or more. An end of the junction does not agree with germline; a read error may underlie this. The rearrangement joins TRBV5-1 to TRBJ2-3; D is unresolved. The CDR3 is made up of 12 amino acids. From germline, CDR1 is SGHRS and CDR2 YFSETQ. The CDR3 DNA reads as TGTGCCAGCAGCTTAGAGACAGATACGCAGTATTTT. Encoded protein: CASSLETDTQYF.

The chain couples TRBV11-2 to TRBJ2-5, with TRBD2 identical over 8 bases. The CDR3 has 14 residues. The trim removed 5 bases at V and 0 bases at J, leaving 2 bases unmatched. CDR1 and CDR2 from the germline V gene are SGHAT and FQNNGV. This chain's CDR3 is CASSRTSYQETQYF. CDR3 DNA sequence: TGTGCCAGCAGCCGGACTAGCTACCAAGAGACCCAGTACTTC.

This clonotype showed up many times. The rearrangement links TRBV6-1 to TRBJ2-3; TRBD2 aligns across 12 bases. With 7 bases clipped from V and 2 bases from J, the junction kept 7 bases outside the gene matches. Germline V gene sequence: CDR1 MNHNS, CDR2 SASEGT. This CDR3 has 16 residues. The CDR3 bases are TGTGCCAGCACCCGGACTAGCGGGACCTTCACAGATACGCAGTATTTT. Translation: CASTRTSGTFTDTQYF.

Many counts were recorded for this clonotype. The rearrangement uses TRBV5-1 and TRBJ2-1; 10 nucleotides align to TRBD2. The CDR3 totals 15 residues. Trimming cost V 5 bases and J 1 base; bases outside gene matches: 3. Germline CDR1 SGHRS, CDR2 YFSETQ. In nucleotides, the CDR3 is TGCGCCAGCAGGCCGACTAGCGGGTCCTACAATGAGCAGTTCTTC. Translating it yields CASRPTSGSYNEQFF.

There are many counts of this clonotype. V usage is TRBV30 and J usage is TRBJ1-1; D remains ambiguous. The CDR3 contains 13 residues. Between the trimmed V and J ends, which lost 1 base and 1 base, there was a span of 7 bases. Germline assignment: CDR1 GTSNPN and CDR2 SVGIG (reference sequence). CDR3 in DNA: TGTGCCTGGAGTGCCGTCAGGAACACTGAAGCTTTCTTT. This codes for CAWSAVRNTEAFF.

This clonotype showed up many times. V gene TRBV11-2 combines with J gene TRBJ2-7; D not certain. This CDR3 spans 13 amino acids. CDR1 SGHAT and CDR2 FQNNGV come from the germline V gene. V was pared by 1 base and J by 4 bases, with 8 bases between. The CDR3 loop is CASSLVPEYEQYF. The CDR3 DNA is TGTGCCAGCAGCTTAGTTCCGGAATACGAGCAGTACTTC.

Details on this clonotype: This sequence may be a read error, since a much larger clone differs from it by one base. The chain combines TRBV11-3 with TRBJ2-1; 12 bases line up with TRBD2. Germline CDR1 SGHNT, CDR2 YENEEA. The CDR3 covers 16 residues. After removal of 1 base from V and 8 bases from J, the junction contained 6 bases not matched to a gene. The CDR3 sequence is CASSLGRLAGVDEQFF. CDR3 DNA: TGTGCCAGCAGCTTAGGGCGACTAGCGGGAGTCGATGAGCAGTTCTTC.

This clonotype has only a few counts. This sequence joins TRBV15 and TRBJ2-7; D is perhaps TRBD1 (7 bases). Deletions cut 6 bases from V and 2 bases from J, with 17 bases between. Germline V gene lookup returns CDR1 LNHNV and CDR2 YYDKDF (reference sequence). CDR3 length: 15 residues. CDR3 protein: CATSKTRDSPYEQYF. The CDR3 DNA reads as TGTGCCACCAGTAAGACGCGGGACAGTCCCTACGAGCAGTACTTC.

This clonotype came up many times. The chain carries TRBV12-3 or TRBV12-4 and TRBJ1-5; D uncertain. Trimming shortened V by 7 bases and J by 0 bases, and 10 bases separated the two germline ends. This CDR3 is built from 14 residues. The CDR3 is CASTLGISNQPQHF. In DNA, the CDR3 is TGTGCCAGCACCCTAGGGATTAGCAATCAGCCCCAGCATTTT.

As concerns this clonotype: A much larger clone sits a single nucleotide away, making a read error possible. This chain uses TRBV2 with TRBJ2-1, with D unresolved. Trimming pared 7 bases from V and 10 bases from J, leaving 14 bases between. The CDR3 loop spans 12 amino acids. Looked up from germline, CDR1 is SNHLY and CDR2 is FYNNEI. The CDR3 DNA sequence: TGTGCCAGCACCCTCACCCCCTACGAGCAGTTCTTC. Translated: CASTLTPYEQFF.